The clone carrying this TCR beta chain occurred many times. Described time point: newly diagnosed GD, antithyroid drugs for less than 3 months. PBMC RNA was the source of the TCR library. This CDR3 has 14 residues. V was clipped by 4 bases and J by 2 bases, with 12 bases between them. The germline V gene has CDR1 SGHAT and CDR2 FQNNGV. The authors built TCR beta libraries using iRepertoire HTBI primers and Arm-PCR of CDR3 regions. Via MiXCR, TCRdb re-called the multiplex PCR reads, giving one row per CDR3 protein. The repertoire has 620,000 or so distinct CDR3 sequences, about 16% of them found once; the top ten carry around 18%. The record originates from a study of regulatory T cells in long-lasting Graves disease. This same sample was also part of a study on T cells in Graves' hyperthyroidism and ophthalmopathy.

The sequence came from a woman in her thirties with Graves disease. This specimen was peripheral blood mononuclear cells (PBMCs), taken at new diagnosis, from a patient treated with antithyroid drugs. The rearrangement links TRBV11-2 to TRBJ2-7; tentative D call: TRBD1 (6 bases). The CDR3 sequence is CASSYARQAYEQYF. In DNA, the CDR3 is TGTGCCAGCAGCTACGCCCGACAGGCCTACGAGCAGTACTTC.